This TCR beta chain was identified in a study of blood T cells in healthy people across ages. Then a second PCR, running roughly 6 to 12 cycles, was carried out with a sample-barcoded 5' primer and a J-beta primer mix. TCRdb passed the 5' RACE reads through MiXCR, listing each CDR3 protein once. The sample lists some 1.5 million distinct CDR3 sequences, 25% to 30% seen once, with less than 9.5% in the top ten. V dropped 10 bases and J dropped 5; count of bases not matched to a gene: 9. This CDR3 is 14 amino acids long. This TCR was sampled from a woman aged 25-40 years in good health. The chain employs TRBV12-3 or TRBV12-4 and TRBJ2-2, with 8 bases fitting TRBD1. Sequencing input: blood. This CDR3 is CATTTGGATGELFF. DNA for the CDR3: TGTGCCACCACCACAGGGGGAGCGACCGGGGAGCTGTTTTTT.